A single sample is the source of the 26 T cell receptor beta chains below, sequenced in a study of blood T cell repertoires in COVID-19. Method: immunoSEQ multiplex PCR; TCRdb's copy keeps in-frame clones and lacks some. Among 270,000 or so clones listed, 86% were seen once. The sequencing input was peripheral blood. The receptors derive from a woman in her 30s with active or convalescent COVID-19.

This chain links TRBV19 with TRBJ1-5, with 10 bases matching TRBD1. The germline gives CDR1 LNHDA, CDR2 SQIVND (reference sequence). The CDR3 has 16 amino acids. Trimming took 5 bases from V and 3 from J; bases not matched to a gene: 7. The CDR3 loop reads CASSPADRGINQPQHF. The CDR3 coding sequence is TGTGCCAGTAGTCCTGCGGACAGGGGGATCAATCAGCCCCAGCATTTT.

The chain joins TRBV30 to TRBJ1-3; the D is unclear. V gave up 5 bases and J gave up 1 base, with 9 bases separating them. This CDR3 has 13 amino acids. Germline CDR1 GTSNPN, CDR2 SVGIG (reference sequence). The CDR3 spells CAWSSGSGNTIYF. CDR3 coding DNA: TGTGCCTGGTCCTCGGGATCTGGAAACACCATATATTTT.

The chain links TRBV28 to TRBJ2-3, with TRBD1 matching over 10 bases. Germline loops: CDR1 MDHEN, CDR2 SYDVKM. CDR3 length equals 16 residues. Trimming removed 6 bases from V and 1 base from J; junction bases left unmatched: 7. CDR3 in DNA: TGTGCCAGCAGGCCCGACAGGGGGCCGGGCACAGATACGCAGTATTTT. Its translation: CASRPDRGPGTDTQYF. Full variable domain (rest looked up from reference TRBV28 and TRBJ2-3): DVKVTQSSRYLVKRTGEKVFLECVQDMDHENMFWYRQDPGLGLRLIYFSYDVKMKEKGDIPEGYSVSREKKERFSLILESASTNQTSMYLCASRPDRGPGTDTQYFGPGTRLTVL.

This sequence joins TRBV5-6 and TRBJ1-4; D remains unclear. This CDR3 has 14 residues. The V end lost 2 bases, the J end lost 7 bases, and 12 bases lay between the germline ends. The germline V gene has CDR1 SGHDT and CDR2 YYEEEE. The DNA for the CDR3 is TGTGCCAGCAGCTTAACAAAGTTTTCTGAAAAACTGTTTTTT. Its translation: CASSLTKFSEKLFF. Based on the CDR3 plus reference TRBV5-6 and TRBJ1-4, the full variable domain is DAGVTQSPTHLIKTRGQQVTLRCSPKSGHDTVSWYQQALGQGPQFIFQYYEEEERQRGNFPDRFSGHQFPNYSSELNVNALLLGDSALYLCASSLTKFSEKLFFGSGTQLSVL.

This clone turned up a few times. V and J are TRBV7-2 and TRBJ1-5; 11 positions match TRBD1. The CDR3 extends over 18 amino acids. Germline V gene data show CDR1 as SGHTA and CDR2 as FQGNSA. V lost 4 bases and J lost 0; bases outside the gene matches: 8. This CDR3 is CASSYLGQGAYSNQPQHF. As DNA, the CDR3 is TGTGCCAGCAGCTATTTAGGACAGGGGGCTTATAGCAATCAGCCCCAGCATTTT.

The rearrangement joins TRBV7-8 to TRBJ2-3, with 8 positions matching TRBD1. The J segment lost 1 base and the V segment lost 5 bases, leaving 8 bases of the junction unmatched. This CDR3 comprises 16 residues. Germline V CDR1 and CDR2: SGHVS, FQNEAQ. CDR3 loop: CASSPRPTGGTDTQYF. The CDR3 DNA is TGTGCCAGCAGCCCCCGGCCGACAGGGGGCACAGATACGCAGTATTTT.

The chain links TRBV28 to TRBJ2-1; TRBD2 matches at 7 bases. CDR1 is MDHEN and CDR2 is SYDVKM in the germline V gene. J lost 0 bases, V lost 5 bases, and 19 bases had no gene match. The CDR3 loop spans 20 amino acids. DNA for the CDR3: TGTGCCAGCAGTCCCCGATTGAAGGCGGGGGTAATTAGCTCCTACAATGAGCAGTTCTTC. It is translated as CASSPRLKAGVISSYNEQFF.

This clone came up once. The J gene is TRBJ2-3, the V gene TRBV18, with a weak D call TRBD2 (5 bases). CDR1 and CDR2 (germline): KGHSH, LQKENI. This CDR3 contains 14 residues. V lost 1 base, J lost 4 bases, and 9 bases lay in between. Written as DNA, the CDR3 is TGTGCCAGCTCACCACTCCGAGGGTCAGATACGCAGTATTTT. It is translated as CASSPLRGSDTQYF.

V and J are TRBV25-1 and TRBJ1-2; D is possibly TRBD1 (6 bases). Germline V lookup: CDR1 MGHDK, CDR2 SYGVNS. The CDR3 totals 13 residues. Trimming stripped 3 bases from V and 2 bases from J, with 7 bases between. The DNA for the CDR3 is TGTGCCAGCAGTGACGACAGGAACTATGGCTACACCTTC. It is translated as CASSDDRNYGYTF.

The chain carries TRBV29-1 and TRBJ2-3; 8 bases fit TRBD1. Looked up from germline, CDR1 is SQVTM and CDR2 is ANQGSEA. V was clipped by 0 bases and J by 4 bases; unmatched bases: 9. This CDR3 is 16 amino acids long. The CDR3 is CSVEDPRQGWADTQYF. DNA of the CDR3: TGCAGCGTTGAAGATCCCCGACAGGGGTGGGCAGATACGCAGTATTTT.

The chain uses TRBV11-2 and TRBJ2-1; D might be TRBD2 (6 bases). The ends were cut back, 2 bases at V and 3 bases at J, with 20 bases in the middle. Germline V gives CDR1 SGHAT, CDR2 FQNNGV. The CDR3 extends over 18 amino acids. This chain's CDR3 is CASSLSRGSGMVYNEQFF. The CDR3 bases are TGTGCCAGCAGCTTATCACGGGGGTCCGGGATGGTCTACAATGAGCAGTTCTTC.

V is TRBV5-3 and J is TRBJ2-7; 7 bases agree with TRBD1. TRBV5-3 is given ORF status, its function remaining uncertain. CDR3 length: 15 residues. The V segment lost 2 bases and the J segment 3 bases; nucleotides outside the gene matches: 8. This CDR3 is CARSFFPDRSYEQYF. Written as DNA, the CDR3 is TGTGCCAGAAGCTTTTTCCCGGACAGGAGCTACGAGCAGTACTTC.

This sequence joins TRBV6-5 and TRBJ1-2, with a weak D call TRBD1 (5 bases). Germline CDR1 reads MNHEY; CDR2 reads SVGAGI. The ends were cut back, 0 bases at V and 3 bases at J, with 11 bases in the middle. CDR3 length: 15 residues. Written as DNA, the CDR3 is TGTGCCAGCAGTTACTCCCCGGGGGGTTACTATGGCTACACCTTC. Translating it yields CASSYSPGGYYGYTF.

In regard to this clone: A junction boundary mismatches the germline segment, possibly from a read error. The chain combines TRBV7-7 with TRBJ2-1; possible D gene TRBD2, 7 bases. The CDR3 contains 15 residues. Germline CDR1 and CDR2: SSHAT and FNYEAQ (reference sequence). CDR3 in DNA: TGTGCTAGCAGCTTGGGGGCGGGAGTAGGCAATGAGCAGTTCTTC. Encoded protein: CASSLGAGVGNEQFF.

The chain links TRBV7-2 to TRBJ2-7; 7 bases match TRBD2. In germline, CDR1 is SGHTA, CDR2 FQGNSA. V lost 2 bases to trimming and J lost 2 bases; unmatched junction nucleotides: 12. The CDR3 consists of 17 residues. CDR3 sequence: CASSLKGLAETTYEQYF. CDR3 bases: TGTGCCAGCAGCTTAAAAGGGCTAGCGGAAACTACCTACGAGCAGTACTTC.

This clone was counted a single time. The chain uses TRBV5-1 and TRBJ2-2; 10 positions agree with TRBD2. CDR3 length equals 18 residues. Germline values: CDR1 SGHRS, CDR2 YFSETQ. With 4 bases clipped from V and 0 bases from J, the junction kept 9 bases outside the gene matches. The CDR3 protein is CASSLPLAGAPNTGELFF. In DNA form, the CDR3 reads TGCGCCAGCAGCCTACCTCTAGCGGGGGCCCCGAACACCGGGGAGCTGTTTTTT.

The rearrangement joins TRBV7-2 to TRBJ2-5; D may be TRBD1 (5 bases). Trimming removed 5 bases at V and 1 base at J, with 11 bases between. CDR1 is SGHTA, CDR2 FQGNSA, per germline. The CDR3 consists of 14 residues. CDR3 protein: CASSQRTLQETQYF. In nucleotides, the CDR3 is TGTGCCAGCAGCCAGAGGACACTCCAAGAGACCCAGTACTTC.

The chain has TRBV7-2 and TRBJ2-4; TRBD1 is a possible D gene (5 bases). The CDR3 extends over 16 amino acids. Germline CDR1 SGHTA, CDR2 FQGNSA. V lost 3 bases and J 0 bases, leaving 12 bases between the germline ends. The CDR3 nucleotides are TGTGCCAGCAGCTTTTCGACAGTTCTAGCCAAAAACATTCAGTACTTC. As protein: CASSFSTVLAKNIQYF.

This sequence joins TRBV29-1 and TRBJ1-6; D uncertain. The CDR3 is made up of 13 amino acids. The V gene's germline CDR1 is SQVTM and CDR2 ANQGSEA. Between the trimmed V and J ends, which lost 6 bases and 10 bases, there was a span of 16 bases. The CDR3 nucleotides read TGCAGCGTGGGGTTGAGGGAGGGCTCACCCCTCCACTTT. Amino acid sequence: CSVGLREGSPLHF.

The chain is built from TRBV13 and TRBJ1-2; D gene uncertain. Deletions cut 1 base from V and 4 bases from J, with 4 bases between. Germline V gives CDR1 PRHDT, CDR2 FYEKMQ (reference sequence). CDR3 size: 12 residues. The chain's CDR3 is CASSLVFYGYTF. Written as DNA, the CDR3 is TGTGCCAGCAGCTTAGTATTCTATGGCTACACCTTC.

The chain employs TRBV27 and TRBJ2-5; 9 bases fit TRBD1. CDR1 is MNHEY and CDR2 is SMNVEV in the germline V gene (reference sequence). This CDR3 has 16 amino acids. The trim removed 3 bases at V and 1 base at J, leaving 6 bases unmatched. CDR3 nucleotides: TGTGCCAGCAGTTTCGGGACAGGGTCAGTCCAAGAGACCCAGTACTTC. Its translation: CASSFGTGSVQETQYF.

This chain uses TRBV6-4 with TRBJ1-4; D is ambiguous. The V end was cut by 1 base, the J end by 5 bases, with 11 bases between. This CDR3 region has 15 residues. Per germline, CDR1 MRHNA and CDR2 SNTAGT. The CDR3 nucleotides read TGTGCCAGCAGTGACTTGGGGAAGCGGAATGAAAAACTGTTTTTT. It specifies CASSDLGKRNEKLFF.

This clone appeared once. This rearrangement joins TRBV9 to TRBJ1-4; 7 nucleotides line up with TRBD1. The V and J ends lost 3 bases and 5 bases, in that order; junction bases with no gene match: 7. The CDR3 is 15 residues long. CDR1 SGDLS and CDR2 YYNGEE come from the germline V gene. The CDR3 DNA sequence: TGTGCCAGCAGCGCCCGAAGGGGGCCGAATGAAAAACTGTTTTTT. Translation gives CASSARRGPNEKLFF.

The chain joins TRBV7-8 to TRBJ2-3, with D perhaps TRBD1 (5 bases). There are 16 residues in the CDR3. The germline V gene encodes CDR1 SGHVS and CDR2 FQNEAQ. V dropped 1 base and J dropped 0 bases, with 11 bases sitting between them. CDR3 bases: TGTGCCAGCAGCTTAGAGGGGTTGTATAGCACAGATACGCAGTATTTT. Translated, it gives CASSLEGLYSTDTQYF.

This chain joins TRBV9 and TRBJ1-2; TRBD1 is a possible D gene (5 bases). V lost 6 bases, J lost 4 bases, and 16 bases lay in between. The CDR3 consists of 14 residues. Germline V CDR1 and CDR2: SGDLS, YYNGEE. DNA of the CDR3: TGTGCCAGCACCCCGGGGGGGGTAGGCTATGGCTACACCTTC. It specifies CASTPGGVGYGYTF.

This clone occurred many times. V usage is TRBV19 and J usage is TRBJ2-3; unclear D gene. The CDR3 is 12 residues long. V was trimmed by 5 bases and J by 6 bases, leaving 9 bases between them. Germline CDR1 is LNHDA and CDR2 is SQIVND (reference sequence). Here the CDR3 reads CASSPSGDTQYF. The CDR3, as DNA: TGTGCCAGTAGTCCTTCCGGGGATACGCAGTATTTT.